The next 5 T cell receptor beta chains were all read from a single sample in a study of T cells in Graves' hyperthyroidism and ophthalmopathy. TCR beta CDR3 sequences were amplified from RNA transcripts. First-round RT-PCR of the TCR CDR3 relied on the HTBI primer set. Each CDR3 protein is one row after TCRdb ran MiXCR on the multiplex PCR reads. The repertoire consists of approximately 600,000 distinct CDR3 sequences, with approximately 15% occurring once and the leading ten covering roughly 7.1%. The sample was blood. Receptor source: a woman aged 18-29 years with Graves' ophthalmopathy.

This clonotype was seen at least ten times. J is TRBJ1-2 and V is TRBV14; D gene uncertain. The CDR3 extends over 15 amino acids. Germline values: CDR1 SGHDN, CDR2 FVKESK. Deletions cut 0 bases from V and 8 bases from J, with 16 bases between. CDR3 nucleotides: TGTGCCAGCAGCCAAGATGGGCAGCCTGTACGGGGCTACACCTTC. Its protein product is CASSQDGQPVRGYTF.

This rearrangement joins TRBV7-2 to TRBJ2-2; D may be TRBD2 (7 bases). Germline V CDR1 and CDR2: SGHTA, FQGNSA. The CDR3 runs 20 residues. Trimming removed 1 base at V and 1 base at J, with 22 bases between. The DNA for the CDR3 is TGTGCCAGCAGCTTAGTTAGGGGGGGGATACATGTAAGGAACACCGGGGAGCTGTTTTTT. As protein: CASSLVRGGIHVRNTGELFF.

The chain recombines TRBV3-1 with TRBJ2-5, with D perhaps assigned TRBD1 or TRBD2 (6 bases each). The length of the CDR3 is 12 residues. Trimming cost V 7 bases and J 4 bases, with 10 bases left between them. CDR1 is LGHDT, CDR2 YNNKEL, per germline (reference sequence). Here the CDR3 reads CASTGAGETQYF. In DNA, the CDR3 is TGTGCCAGCACGGGGGCCGGAGAGACCCAGTACTTC.

This clonotype was counted ten times or more. This rearrangement joins TRBV4-1 to TRBJ2-7; the D gene is possibly TRBD2 (5 bases). Trimming took off 0 bases at V and 3 bases at J, with 15 bases between the two ends. The CDR3 consists of 16 residues. Germline V gives CDR1 MGHRA, CDR2 YSYEKL. The CDR3 is CASSQDVRGNSYEQYF. CDR3 nucleotides: TGCGCCAGCAGCCAAGATGTAAGAGGGAATAGCTACGAGCAGTACTTC.

DNA of the CDR3: TGTGCCACCAGTGATGTGCAGGGAGAAAACATTCAGTACTTC. Its translation is CATSDVQGENIQYF. The chain uses TRBV24-1 and TRBJ2-4; the D gene could be TRBD1 or TRBD2 (5 bases each). The CDR3 sequence is 14 residues long. Germline CDR1 reads KGHDR; CDR2 reads SFDVKD. V gave up 3 bases and J gave up 5 bases, with 10 bases separating them.